The 15 T cell receptor beta chains in this list originate from one sample, sequenced in a study of blood T cell repertoires in COVID-19. Assay: immunoSEQ multiplex PCR; the TCRdb copy retains only in-frame clones and omits some. The data hold some 170,000 clones, with 87% observed a single time. Source material: peripheral blood. The receptors stem from a woman in her fifties or sixties with acute or convalescent COVID-19.

The chain recombines TRBV6-2 or TRBV6-3 with TRBJ2-1; 7 nucleotides agree with TRBD2. Germline CDR1 reads MNHEY; CDR2 reads SVGEGT. This CDR3 has 13 residues. J was trimmed by 6 bases and V by 3 bases; bases with no gene match: 2. The CDR3 protein is CASSYGGGNEQFF. CDR3 DNA: TGTGCCAGCAGTTATGGGGGGGGCAATGAGCAGTTCTTC.

V and J are TRBV10-1 and TRBJ1-1; D not certain. CDR3 length: 17 amino acids. V gave up 0 bases and J gave up 8 bases, with 22 bases separating them. Germline V gives CDR1 WNHNN, CDR2 SYGVQD (reference sequence). The chain's CDR3 is CASSESNLEITTLEAFF. CDR3 DNA: TGCGCCAGCAGTGAGTCAAACCTAGAAATAACGACTTTAGAAGCTTTCTTT.

The rearrangement links TRBV2 to TRBJ1-2; the match to TRBD1 covers 10 bases. The length of the CDR3 is 13 residues. The germline gives CDR1 SNHLY, CDR2 FYNNEI. Trimming at V came to 6 bases and at J to 7 bases, leaving 5 bases not matched to a gene. This chain's CDR3 is CASSGQGGGGYTF. DNA for the CDR3: TGTGCCAGCAGCGGACAGGGGGGCGGTGGCTACACCTTC.

This chain links TRBV6-2 or TRBV6-3 with TRBJ2-1; D is possibly TRBD2 (6 bases). The CDR3 runs to 14 residues. CDR1 and CDR2 from the germline V gene are MNHEY and SVGEGT. V lost 1 base and J lost 9, with 13 bases in between. DNA of the CDR3: TGTGCCAGCAGTTACTTGGAGGGAGTCGTTGAGCAGTTCTTC. This gives the protein CASSYLEGVVEQFF.

The rearrangement uses TRBV4-3 and TRBJ1-4; 8 bases are a match to TRBD1. This CDR3 is 14 amino acids long. The V segment lost 1 base and the J segment 13 bases; nucleotides outside the gene matches: 8. CDR1 and CDR2 (germline): LGHNA, YSLEER. CDR3 nucleotide sequence: TGCGCCAGCAGCCAAGGTGGACAGGGAAGGTTACTGTTTTTT. Translated: CASSQGGQGRLLFF.

The chain joins TRBV19 to TRBJ1-2; no definite D call. CDR3 length: 13 residues. V shed 8 bases and J shed 4 bases, with 14 bases lying between them. CDR1 LNHDA and CDR2 SQIVND come from the germline V gene (reference sequence). The CDR3 DNA reads as TGTGCCAGTCACCGTACAGATATCTATGGCTACACCTTC. It translates to CASHRTDIYGYTF.

The genes are TRBV9 and TRBJ1-2; the match to TRBD1 covers 11 bases. The CDR3 has 14 amino acids. The ends lost 4 bases at V and 8 bases at J; junction bases unmatched: 7. Germline CDR1 reads SGDLS; CDR2 reads YYNGEE. The CDR3 loop reads CASSLGQGARGYTF. The CDR3 DNA reads as TGTGCCAGCAGCCTAGGACAGGGGGCGCGAGGCTACACCTTC.

J is TRBJ1-1 and V is TRBV3-1 (or the pseudogene TRBV3-2); 7 bases agree with TRBD1. CDR1 and CDR2 from the germline V gene are LGHDT and YNNKEL (reference sequence). V was pared by 5 bases and J by 5 bases, with 8 bases of the junction left unmatched. The CDR3 spans 14 residues. The CDR3 DNA sequence: TGTGCCAGCAGCTCCAGACAGGGTTCGACTGAAGCTTTCTTT. Residues: CASSSRQGSTEAFF.

This chain joins TRBV7-9 and TRBJ2-1, with 9 bases fitting TRBD2. J was trimmed by 8 bases and V by 0 bases; bases with no gene match: 5. CDR3 length: 15 residues. Germline assignment: CDR1 SEHNR and CDR2 FQNEAQ (reference sequence). The CDR3 reads CASSLALAGRYEQFF. CDR3 sequence (DNA): TGTGCCAGCAGCTTAGCTCTAGCGGGAAGGTATGAGCAGTTCTTC.

To note about this clone: One end of the junction varies from germline; a read error may be responsible. The V call is TRBV14, the J call TRBJ2-1, with TRBD2 matching 11 bases. The CDR3 totals 12 residues. Germline-derived CDR1 and CDR2 are SGHDN and FVKESK. As DNA, the CDR3 is TGTGCCAGCAGCCAATTAGCGGGGGGGAAAATCTTC. This encodes CASSQLAGGKIF. Together with reference TRBV14 and TRBJ2-1, the CDR3 gives the full variable domain: EAGVTQFPSHSVIEKGQTVTLRCDPISGHDNLYWYRRVMGKEIKFLLHFVKESKQDESGMPNNRFLAERTGGTYSTLKVQPAELEDSGVYFCASSQLAGGKIFGPGTRLTVL.

This clone appeared many times. The rearrangement uses TRBV10-3 and TRBJ2-5, with D perhaps matching TRBD1 (6 bases). The CDR3 runs 15 residues. Germline V CDR1 and CDR2: ENHRY, SYGVKD. Trimming took 0 bases from V and 0 from J, leaving 8 bases between them. The CDR3 DNA sequence: TGTGCCATCAGTGAGTCCCGGGACAACCAAGAGACCCAGTACTTC. This codes for CAISESRDNQETQYF.

This clone appeared a single time. The rearrangement uses TRBV4-3 and TRBJ1-1, with D unresolved. Germline values: CDR1 LGHNA, CDR2 YSLEER. The CDR3 is 15 residues long. V dropped 1 base and J dropped 0 bases, with 9 bases sitting between them. CDR3 residues: CASSQVAMMNTEAFF. The CDR3 nucleotides read TGCGCCAGCAGCCAAGTAGCAATGATGAACACTGAAGCTTTCTTT.

This clone was counted a single time. The rearrangement links TRBV5-1 to TRBJ2-1; D may be TRBD2 (7 bases). The CDR3 runs 15 residues. V gave up 4 bases and J gave up 2 bases, with 13 bases separating them. Germline values: CDR1 SGHRS, CDR2 YFSETQ. CDR3 bases: TGCGCCAGCAGCATTTCGGGGGGCGCCTACAATGAGCAGTTCTTC. Its translation is CASSISGGAYNEQFF.

This clone was counted once. V is TRBV9 and J is TRBJ2-1, with a possible D match to TRBD1 (5 bases). This CDR3 region has 13 residues. Trimming removed 0 bases at V and 8 bases at J, with 9 bases between. Germline values: CDR1 SGDLS, CDR2 YYNGEE. The CDR3 DNA sequence: TGTGCCAGCAGCGTAGATTGGGGCCATGAGCAGTTCTTC. Translation: CASSVDWGHEQFF.

The sample holds one count of this clone. This chain joins TRBV9 and TRBJ2-2, with D possibly matching TRBD2 (6 bases). CDR3 length: 14 residues. Germline V gives CDR1 SGDLS, CDR2 YYNGEE. V lost 3 bases, J lost 5 bases, and 11 bases lay in between. CDR3 loop: CASSGIGGTGELFF. The DNA of the CDR3 is TGTGCCAGCAGCGGGATTGGGGGGACCGGGGAGCTGTTTTTT. Filled out from reference TRBV9 and TRBJ2-2, the complete variable domain reads DSGVTQTPKHLITATGQRVTLRCSPRSGDLSVYWYQQSLDQGLQFLIQYYNGEERAKGNILERFSAQQFPDLHSELNLSSLELGDSALYFCASSGIGGTGELFFGEGSRLTVL.